In its sample, the clone carrying this T cell receptor beta chain was seen many times. An end of the junction does not agree with germline; a read error may underlie this. Sequencing libraries for TCR beta were prepared with iRepertoire HTBI primers and Arm-PCR of CDR3 regions. TCRdb reanalysed the multiplex PCR reads using MiXCR and keeps one entry per CDR3 protein. The profile shows around 460,000 distinct CDR3 sequences, about 22% of them singletons. The time point was: persistent/refractory GD, antithyroid drugs over 5 years with positive TRAb. Making the TCR library involved RNA that had been extracted from PBMCs. With EDTA tubes as the receptacles, about 9 milliliters of peripheral blood were drawn. This entry belongs to a study of regulatory T cells in long-lasting Graves disease. The CDR3 extends over 12 amino acids. Germline V gene data show CDR1 as MDHEN and CDR2 as SYDVKM.

The source of this sequence is a female donor with Graves disease. The sequencing used peripheral blood mononuclear cells (PBMCs), collected when the disease was refractory, from a patient treated with antithyroid drugs. V is TRBV28 and J is TRBJ2-5, with D hard to call. The CDR3 region has the DNA TGTGCCAGCAGTTTGGACCAAAAGACCCAGTACTTC. Residues: CASSLDQKTQYF.